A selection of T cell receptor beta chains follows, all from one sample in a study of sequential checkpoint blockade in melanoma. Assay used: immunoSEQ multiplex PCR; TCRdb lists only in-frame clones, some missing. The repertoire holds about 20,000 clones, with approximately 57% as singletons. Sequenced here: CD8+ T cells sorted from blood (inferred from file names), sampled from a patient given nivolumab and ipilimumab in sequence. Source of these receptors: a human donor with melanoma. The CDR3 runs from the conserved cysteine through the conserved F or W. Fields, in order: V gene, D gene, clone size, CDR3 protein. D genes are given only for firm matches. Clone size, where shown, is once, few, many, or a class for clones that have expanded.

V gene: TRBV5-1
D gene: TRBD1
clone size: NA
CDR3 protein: CASSYLPGQGRPQHF

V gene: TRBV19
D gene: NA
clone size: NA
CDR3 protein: CASSIHISGNTIYF

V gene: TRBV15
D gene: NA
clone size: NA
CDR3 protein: CATSRPGTIYNSPLHF

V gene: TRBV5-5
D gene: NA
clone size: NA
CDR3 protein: CASSLTGWGYEQYF

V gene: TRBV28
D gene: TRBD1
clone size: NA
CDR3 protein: CASSLGTVDFTDTQYF

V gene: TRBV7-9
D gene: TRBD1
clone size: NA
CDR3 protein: CASSTEGQGRREQYF

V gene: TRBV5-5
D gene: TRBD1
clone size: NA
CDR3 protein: CASSFSGTVSYEQYF

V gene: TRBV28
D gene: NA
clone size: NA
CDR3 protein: CASSLGLMNTEAFF

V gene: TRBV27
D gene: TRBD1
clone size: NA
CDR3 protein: CASSSKTGGRAEAFF

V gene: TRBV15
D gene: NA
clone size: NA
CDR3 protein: CATSRGELSTGELFF

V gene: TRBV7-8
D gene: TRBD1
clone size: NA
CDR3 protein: CASSHGTGGVHGYTF

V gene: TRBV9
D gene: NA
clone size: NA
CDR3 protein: CASSPSALDTEAFF

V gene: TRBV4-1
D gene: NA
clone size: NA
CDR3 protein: CASSQRTGRGYTF

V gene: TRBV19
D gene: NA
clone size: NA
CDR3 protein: CASSIGVIRAYNEQFF

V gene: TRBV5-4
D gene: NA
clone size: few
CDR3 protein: CASSSGDRSFF

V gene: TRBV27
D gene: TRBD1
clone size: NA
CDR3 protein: CASSILIPGQHLMNTEAFF

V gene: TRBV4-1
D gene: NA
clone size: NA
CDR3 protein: CASSLASARRPAEQYF

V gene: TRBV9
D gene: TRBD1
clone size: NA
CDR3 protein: CASSPGQGDTGELFF

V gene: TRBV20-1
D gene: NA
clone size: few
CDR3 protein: CSVTGYYGYTF

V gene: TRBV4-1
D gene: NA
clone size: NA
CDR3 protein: CASSQVTGTDTQYF

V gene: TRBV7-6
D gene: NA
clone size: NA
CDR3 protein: CASSEGSTGETQYF

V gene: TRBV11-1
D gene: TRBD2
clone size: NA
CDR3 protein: CASSELAGYKNIQYF

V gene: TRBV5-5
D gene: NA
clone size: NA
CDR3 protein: CASSRPLDTQYF

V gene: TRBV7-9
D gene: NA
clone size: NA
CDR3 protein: CASSSLYEQYF

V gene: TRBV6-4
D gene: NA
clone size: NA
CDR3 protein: CASGRQVPTGTEAFF

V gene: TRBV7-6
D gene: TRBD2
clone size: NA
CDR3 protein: CASSLQRGVRTDTQYF

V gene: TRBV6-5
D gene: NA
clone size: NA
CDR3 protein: CASREYSNQPQHF

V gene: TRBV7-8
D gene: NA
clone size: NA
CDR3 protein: CASTDRVEEQYF

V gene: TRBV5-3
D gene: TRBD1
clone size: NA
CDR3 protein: CASSLQGEAQPQHF

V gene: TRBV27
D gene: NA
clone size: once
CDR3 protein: CASSLSHRNTEAFF

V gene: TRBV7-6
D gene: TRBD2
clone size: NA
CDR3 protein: CASSSLLAGVDEQFF

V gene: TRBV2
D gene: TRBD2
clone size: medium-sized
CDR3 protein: CASSVLAGPYEQYF

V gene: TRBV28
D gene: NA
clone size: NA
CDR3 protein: CASKPMVVSYNEQFF

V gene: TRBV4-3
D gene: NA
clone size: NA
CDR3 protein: CASSQEAGPQYF

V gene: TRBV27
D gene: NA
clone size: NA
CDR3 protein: CASSLVQGNTGELFF

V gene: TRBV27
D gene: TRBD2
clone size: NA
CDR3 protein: CASSFIAGSSYNEQFF

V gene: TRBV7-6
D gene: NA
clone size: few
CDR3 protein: CAISRDPFPDTQYF

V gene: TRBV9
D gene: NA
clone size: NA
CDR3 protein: CASSVGSSGISYEQYF

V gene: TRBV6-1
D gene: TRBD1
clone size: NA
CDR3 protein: CASSETAGGWEQFF

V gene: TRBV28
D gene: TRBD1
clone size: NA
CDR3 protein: CASSPPPGTVSVGSLQPQHF

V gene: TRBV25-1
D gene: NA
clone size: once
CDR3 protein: CASSEGGENYGYTF

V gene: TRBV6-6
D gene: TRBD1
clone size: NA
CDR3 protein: CASARGHLGYNEQFF

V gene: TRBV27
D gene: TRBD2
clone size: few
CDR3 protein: CASSLSSGRVYEQYF

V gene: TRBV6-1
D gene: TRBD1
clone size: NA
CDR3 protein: CASSLGTGVSYEQYF

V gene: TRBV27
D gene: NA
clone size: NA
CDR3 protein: CASSPLGAGGTDTQYF

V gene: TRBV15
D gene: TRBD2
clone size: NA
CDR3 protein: CATSRETSGRYNEQFF

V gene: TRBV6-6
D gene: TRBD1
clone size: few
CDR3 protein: CATGTGGLYEQFF

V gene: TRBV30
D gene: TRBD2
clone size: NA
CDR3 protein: CAWDSYPGLANNEQFF

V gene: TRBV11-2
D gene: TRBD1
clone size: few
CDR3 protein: CASSLDLGGAVGANVLTF

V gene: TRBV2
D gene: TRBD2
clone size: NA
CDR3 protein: CASSEASGSALVGELFF

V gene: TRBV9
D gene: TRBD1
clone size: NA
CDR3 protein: CASSPWTGLDTQYF

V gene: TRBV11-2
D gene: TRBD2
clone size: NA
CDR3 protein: CASSPGTSGGEETQYF

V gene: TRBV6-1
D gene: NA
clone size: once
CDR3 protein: CASRRGNTEAFF

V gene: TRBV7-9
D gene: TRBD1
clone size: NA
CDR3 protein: CASSSDRDRGGRYGYTF

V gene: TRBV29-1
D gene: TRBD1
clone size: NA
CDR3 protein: CSAGTGTTDTQYF